The entry below gives a single T cell receptor (beta chain) sequence along with its context. Its binding antigen is unknown. No per-base quality is available; no much larger clone lies one base away. This entry belongs to a study of T and B cells in COVID-19 patients (dated by TCRdb to 2018 to 2020). Regarding the research as a whole: Using TRB and IGH repertoire sequencing of peripheral blood, the study characterized adaptive immunity in COVID-19 patients who had active infection or had recovered. Two patients belonged to both the recovered and active cohorts because samples were available from active disease and after recovery. Comorbidities linked to unfavorable COVID-19 outcome were present in 18 of 20 patients in the active-infection cohort. Over 7 million TCR sequences were analysed in a TCR and BCR sequence repository that covered around 34 patients and approximately 70 time points. In the active-infection cohort, about 65% of the 20 patients were critically ill and required mechanical ventilation or ECMO. A median age of around 33 years was recorded in the recovered cohort versus around 70 years in the active-infection cohort. Up to roughly 10 follow-up blood samples were collected per patient, with some samples spanning different disease stages in the same individual. An age-matched reference group of about 40 healthy donors negative for COVID-19 antibodies was used as the comparison for repertoire analyses. A recovered cohort was made up of 15 to 19 patients contributing approximately 22 samples, mostly after mild to moderate COVID-19 managed as outpatients.

Study-wide conclusions, independent of this receptor: The reported TCR clusters were stated to require prospective validation before clinical use. Patients with COVID-19 were reported to show strongly skewed TRBV/TRBJ gene usage. Specific T cell subsets (CD4+/Treg/CD8+) and sorted SARS-CoV-2-responsive or tetramer+ T cells had not yet been sequenced, with those experiments still ongoing. TRB repertoires were found to be highly clonal in active COVID-19, whereas diversity and richness at recovery were found to rise above healthy donor levels. The size of the cohort was considered insufficient for assessing HLA contributions to COVID-19 susceptibility or severity. Few blood samples were available from mildly ill patients while symptoms were present, and early samples from severe cases were likewise scarce. A total of roughly 2,000 exclusive TCR clusters, including about 32 low-pGen clusters, were found in the recovered cohort.

There are 15 amino acids in the CDR3, from cysteine to phenylalanine inclusive. The entry retains the CDR3 DNA only, 45 bases that are in frame from base 1. Trimming costs V 6 bases and J 1 base, and their ends lie 15 bases apart. From a lookup of the germline V gene (reference sequence), CDR1 and CDR2 are MNHEY and SMNVEV. The sequencer was an Illumina MiSeq. TRB rearrangements were amplified by multiplex PCR with BIOMED2 TRB-A/B primer pools. Illumina-compatible adapters and 7-nucleotide sample barcodes were attached to the amplicons in two consecutive PCRs. All library PCRs used Phusion HS II polymerase. The amplicons were purified from gel with the NucleoSpin Gel and PCR Clean-up kit, measured on Qubit, and then pooled at 4 to 5 nM. Before Illumina next-generation sequencing, the quality of the amplicon pool was assessed on an Agilent 2100 Bioanalyzer. The original pipeline was this. MiXCR 3.0.8 with the default MiXCR reference library was used to annotate TRB rearrangements. Non-productive reads and sequences with fewer than 2 reads were removed, and each unique CDR3 nucleotide sequence was counted as one clone. Clonality, diversity, richness and V-J gene usage were computed in R 3.5.1. GLIPH2 was used for TCR clustering by CDR3 similarity, and generation probabilities were calculated by OLGA. GLIPH2 clusters were kept only when the clusters contained at least four unique TCR clonotypes present in at least three individuals. TCRdb reprocessed the public reads (quality trimming at Q25 with fastp, clone calling with MiXCR) and kept in-frame beta chains. Each CDR3 protein appears once, grouped with its most common genes and DNA. Here the V and J calls rest on TCRdb's processing, not on the authors' analysis. This sample holds around 16,000 distinct CDR3 sequences; around a quarter were observed only once. Clones ranked in the top ten supply 2.5% to 4% of the sample.

TRB repertoires were amplified using roughly 230-550 ng of genomic DNA isolated from blood. Sequencing was done on a sample of blood. The sequence derives from a human donor who had recovered from COVID-19. The chain is encoded by TRBV27 joined to TRBJ1-1; no D gene is confidently identified. The CDR3 reads CASRGLGRENTEAFF. The nucleotide sequence reads TGTGCCAGCAGAGGTTTAGGTAGAGAGAACACTGAAGCTTTCTTT.